Listed here is a single TCR beta chain. The record originates from a study of technical replicates of blood from a handful of donors. Using immunoSEQ multiplex PCR, the repertoire was profiled, and TCRdb retains in-frame clones only, with some absent. This sample yields more than 65,000 clones, of which over 95% are seen a single time; 0.37% belongs to the top ten. The CDR3 sequence is 19 residues long. CDR1 is SNHLY, CDR2 FYNNEI, per germline. V trimming: 1 base; J trimming: 1 base; junction bases outside the gene matches: 11. This chain connects TRBV2 to TRBJ2-1, with 9 positions matching TRBD2. This TCR derives from a human donor in good health. Specimen: T cells isolated from PBMCs. The CDR3 region is CASSEEHGIAGVSYNEQFF. DNA of the CDR3: TGTGCCAGCAGTGAAGAGCATGGGATAGCGGGAGTTTCCTACAATGAGCAGTTCTTC.